A selection of T cell receptor beta chains follows, all from one sample in a study of control samples from healthy donors and cancer patients. This table comes from immunoSEQ multiplex PCR, and its TCRdb copy is limited to in-frame clones, with some not included. The table has 150,000 to 200,000 clones, 91% seen once; the top ten hold over 1.2%. The sample comprised blood. Receptor source: a woman in her twenties or thirties in good health. CDR3s include the opening cysteine and the closing phenylalanine or tryptophan. The D gene is left open where the match is weak. The size field is filled for only some rows; it gives once, few, many or a size class.

length	D	size	V	J	CDR3	DNA
14	NA	NA	TRBV11-3	TRBJ2-4	CASSPQGAKNIQYF	TGTGCCAGCAGCCCTCAGGGGGCCAAAAACATTCAGTACTTC
16	TRBD2	NA	TRBV30	TRBJ2-7	CAWSSGTSGSFYEQYF	TGTGCCTGGAGCTCCGGGACTAGCGGGAGTTTCTACGAGCAGTACTTC
17	TRBD1	NA	TRBV24-1	TRBJ2-3	CATSDPSGTASTDTQYF	TGTGCCACCAGTGATCCGAGTGGGACAGCTAGCACAGATACGCAGTATTTT
15	NA	NA	TRBV7-3	TRBJ2-3	CASRQSPGATDTQYF	TGTGCCAGCAGGCAATCTCCGGGAGCCACAGATACGCAGTATTTT
15	TRBD1	NA	TRBV5-8	TRBJ1-1	CASSGQGNMNTEAFF	TGTGCCAGCAGCGGACAGGGAAACATGAACACTGAAGCTTTCTTT
17	NA	NA	TRBV18	TRBJ2-4	CASSPPGQTGGKNIQYF	TGTGCCAGCTCACCGCCAGGACAGACAGGTGGCAAAAACATTCAGTACTTC
13	NA	NA	TRBV6-2/TRBV6-3	TRBJ2-7	CASSYGGRYEQYF	TGTGCCAGCAGTTACGGGGGGCGGTACGAGCAGTACTTC
13	TRBD1	NA	TRBV18	TRBJ2-5	CASSPGQEETQYF	TGTGCCAGCTCACCAGGACAGGAAGAGACCCAGTACTTC
16	NA	NA	TRBV11-1	TRBJ2-6	CASSRRGQTGANVLTF	TGTGCCAGCAGCCGGAGAGGACAGACTGGGGCCAACGTCCTGACTTTC
15	TRBD1	once	TRBV6-2/TRBV6-3	TRBJ1-2	CASSTTGTGVNGYTF	TGTGCCAGCAGTACGACCGGGACAGGGGTAAATGGCTACACCTTC
14	NA	NA	TRBV5-6	TRBJ1-2	CASSLPDRGYGYTF	TGTGCCAGCAGCTTGCCCGACAGAGGCTATGGCTACACCTTC
13	NA	NA	TRBV5-6	TRBJ2-3	CASSLKGTDTQYF	TGTGCCAGCAGCTTGAAGGGTACAGATACGCAGTATTTT
15	NA	NA	TRBV30	TRBJ1-5	CAWSASGTNNQPQHF	TGTGCCTGGAGCGCCTCCGGGACAAACAATCAGCCCCAGCATTTT
13	NA	once	TRBV7-8	TRBJ1-2	CASSLRAPYGYTF	TGTGCCAGCAGCCTCCGGGCCCCCTATGGCTACACCTTC
16	NA	NA	TRBV4-1	TRBJ2-7	CASSPGIAVSSYEQYF	TGCGCCAGCAGCCCAGGCATAGCGGTAAGCTCCTACGAGCAGTACTTC
15	NA	NA	TRBV9	TRBJ1-6	CASSVDRGRGSPLHF	TGTGCCAGCAGCGTAGATAGAGGGAGGGGTTCACCCCTCCACTTT
16	NA	few	TRBV7-2	TRBJ2-2	CASSRTGTINTGELFF	TGTGCCAGCAGCCGTACCGGGACAATCAACACCGGGGAGCTGTTTTTT
13	TRBD1	NA	TRBV6-1	TRBJ1-2	CASSETGNYGYTF	TGTGCCAGCAGTGAGACAGGGAACTATGGCTACACCTTC
15	NA	NA	TRBV5-1	TRBJ2-1	CASSLVGSSYNEQFF	TGCGCCAGCAGCTTGGTGGGGAGCTCCTACAATGAGCAGTTCTTC
12	NA	NA	TRBV19	TRBJ1-5	CASSIVSGPQHF	TGTGCCAGTAGTATAGTATCAGGGCCCCAGCATTTT
15	NA	NA	TRBV6-6	TRBJ1-1	CASSAEGTGLTEAFF	TGTGCCAGCAGCGCCGAAGGTACAGGGCTCACTGAAGCTTTCTTT
13	NA	NA	TRBV7-2	TRBJ2-7	CASSLGTTYEQYF	TGTGCCAGCAGCTTAGGGACTACCTACGAGCAGTACTTC
12	NA	NA	TRBV10-2	TRBJ2-7	CASSERGYEQYF	TGCGCCAGCAGTGAGCGGGGATACGAGCAGTACTTC
15	NA	NA	TRBV4-2	TRBJ1-3	CASSQEGSSGNTIYF	TGTGCCAGCAGCCAAGAGGGCAGCTCTGGAAACACCATATATTTT
14	TRBD1	NA	TRBV2	TRBJ1-5	CASTRDRAVQPQHF	TGTGCCAGCACCCGCGACAGGGCTGTACAGCCCCAGCATTTT
15	TRBD2	NA	TRBV6-4	TRBJ2-1	CASSDGLAGGNEQFF	TGTGCCAGCAGTGATGGCCTAGCGGGGGGGAATGAGCAGTTCTTC
16	TRBD2	NA	TRBV9	TRBJ2-2	CASSRQRGGLTGELFF	TGTGCCAGCAGCCGACAACGGGGGGGGCTCACCGGGGAGCTGTTTTTT
17	TRBD1	few	TRBV14	TRBJ2-2	CASSQDLGQGGTGELFF	TGTGCCAGCAGCCAAGACCTGGGACAGGGGGGCACCGGGGAGCTGTTTTTT
15	NA	NA	TRBV11-1	TRBJ2-1	CASSLMLVSYNEQFF	TGTGCCAGCAGCTTAATGCTAGTGTCCTACAATGAGCAGTTCTTC
13	TRBD2	NA	TRBV15	TRBJ2-7	CATKIGGTYEQYF	TGTGCCACAAAAATCGGGGGGACCTACGAGCAGTACTTC
15	NA	once	TRBV28	TRBJ1-6	CASSPSTGPNSPLHF	TGTGCCAGCAGTCCATCCACAGGGCCAAATTCACCCCTCCACTTT
13	NA	NA	TRBV19	TRBJ1-1	CASSIQGGSEAFF	TGTGCCAGTAGTATCCAGGGAGGCTCTGAAGCTTTCTTT
11	NA	NA	TRBV12-3/TRBV12-4	TRBJ1-2	CASSLGGGYTF	TGTGCCAGCAGTTTAGGGGGAGGCTACACCTTC
15	NA	NA	TRBV23-1	TRBJ2-3	CASSHIQGGPDTQYF	TGCGCCAGCAGTCATATACAGGGTGGCCCAGATACGCAGTATTTT
13	TRBD1	NA	TRBV5-1	TRBJ1-2	CASSLQGDYGYTF	TGCGCCAGCAGCTTACAGGGGGACTATGGCTACACCTTC
14	TRBD2	NA	TRBV6-5	TRBJ2-1	CASSPSGGANEQFF	TGTGCCAGCAGTCCTAGCGGGGGGGCCAATGAGCAGTTCTTC
14	TRBD1	NA	TRBV6-5	TRBJ2-7	CASIRTGGSYEQYF	TGTGCCAGCATCAGGACAGGGGGCTCCTACGAGCAGTACTTC
14	TRBD1	few	TRBV5-1	TRBJ1-3	CASSPGTGGNTIYF	TGCGCCAGCAGCCCCGGGACAGGAGGAAACACCATATATTTT
15	TRBD1	NA	TRBV7-9	TRBJ2-1	CASSARDRGYNEQFF	TGTGCCAGCAGCGCCCGGGACAGGGGCTACAATGAGCAGTTCTTC
15	NA	NA	TRBV6-6	TRBJ1-2	CASSYDSGTNYGYTF	TGTGCCAGCAGTTACGACTCCGGGACAAACTATGGCTACACCTTC
13	NA	few	TRBV27	TRBJ1-2	CASSLGGDYGYTF	TGTGCCAGCAGTTTAGGGGGAGACTATGGCTACACCTTC
14	NA	NA	TRBV28	TRBJ1-5	CASSFPDRYQPQHF	TGTGCCAGCAGTTTCCCCGACAGATATCAGCCCCAGCATTTT
16	TRBD1	NA	TRBV6-5	TRBJ1-2	CASSYSRTGGKGGYTF	TGTGCCAGCAGTTACTCGAGGACAGGGGGCAAGGGTGGCTACACCTTC
14	NA	NA	TRBV11-2	TRBJ2-3	CASSLVGGMDTQYF	TGTGCCAGCAGCTTAGTAGGAGGGATGGATACGCAGTATTTT
10	NA	NA	TRBV7-9	TRBJ1-2	CASSPYGYTF	TGTGCCAGCAGCCCCTATGGCTACACCTTC
16	NA	once	TRBV19	TRBJ2-2	CASSMISNANTGELFF	TGTGCCAGTAGTATGATTAGTAACGCGAACACCGGGGAGCTGTTTTTT
10	NA	NA	TRBV19	TRBJ2-5	CASSGETQYF	TGTGCCAGTAGCGGGGAGACCCAGTACTTC
14	NA	few	TRBV6-5	TRBJ2-7	CASTLTGSSYEQYF	TGTGCCAGCACGCTGACTGGAAGCTCCTACGAGCAGTACTTC
11	TRBD1	NA	TRBV20-1	TRBJ1-2	CSAGTGDGYTF	TGCAGTGCTGGGACAGGGGATGGCTACACCTTC
14	TRBD1	NA	TRBV7-2	TRBJ1-6	CASSFSGGNSPLHF	TGTGCCAGCAGCTTTTCAGGGGGTAATTCACCCCTCCACTTT
16	TRBD2	NA	TRBV7-3	TRBJ2-2	CASSLTSGGNTGELFF	TGTGCCAGCAGCTTAACTAGCGGGGGGAACACCGGGGAGCTGTTTTTT
15	NA	NA	TRBV7-6	TRBJ2-2	CASSPYRADTGELFF	TGTGCCAGCAGCCCGTACAGGGCGGACACCGGGGAGCTGTTTTTT
13	NA	NA	TRBV7-8	TRBJ1-1	CASSLIQNTEAFF	TGTGCCAGCAGCTTAATACAGAACACTGAAGCTTTCTTT
15	TRBD1	NA	TRBV7-9	TRBJ2-5	CASSLGTGGQETQYF	TGTGCCAGCAGCTTAGGGACAGGAGGTCAGGAGACCCAGTACTTC
17	TRBD1	once	TRBV7-9	TRBJ2-1	CASSSRADRGVLYEQFF	TGTGCCAGCAGCTCTCGCGCGGACAGGGGGGTCCTCTATGAGCAGTTCTTC
14	NA	NA	TRBV28	TRBJ1-1	CASSFVGMGTEAFF	TGTGCCAGCAGTTTCGTGGGGATGGGCACTGAAGCTTTCTTT
14	TRBD1	NA	TRBV13	TRBJ2-2	CASSTNRGRGELFF	TGTGCCAGCAGCACAAACAGGGGGCGCGGGGAGCTGTTTTTT
19	TRBD1	NA	TRBV30	TRBJ1-3	CAWSVGGYWDRGSGNTIYF	TGTGCCTGGAGTGTAGGGGGGTATTGGGACAGGGGCTCTGGAAACACCATATATTTT
14	NA	NA	TRBV2	TRBJ2-4	CASSEIGSSYIQYF	TGTGCCAGCAGTGAGATCGGTAGCTCTTACATTCAGTACTTC
15	NA	NA	TRBV11-2	TRBJ1-2	CASSLDPGPNYGYTF	TGTGCCAGCAGCTTAGATCCAGGGCCCAACTATGGCTACACCTTC